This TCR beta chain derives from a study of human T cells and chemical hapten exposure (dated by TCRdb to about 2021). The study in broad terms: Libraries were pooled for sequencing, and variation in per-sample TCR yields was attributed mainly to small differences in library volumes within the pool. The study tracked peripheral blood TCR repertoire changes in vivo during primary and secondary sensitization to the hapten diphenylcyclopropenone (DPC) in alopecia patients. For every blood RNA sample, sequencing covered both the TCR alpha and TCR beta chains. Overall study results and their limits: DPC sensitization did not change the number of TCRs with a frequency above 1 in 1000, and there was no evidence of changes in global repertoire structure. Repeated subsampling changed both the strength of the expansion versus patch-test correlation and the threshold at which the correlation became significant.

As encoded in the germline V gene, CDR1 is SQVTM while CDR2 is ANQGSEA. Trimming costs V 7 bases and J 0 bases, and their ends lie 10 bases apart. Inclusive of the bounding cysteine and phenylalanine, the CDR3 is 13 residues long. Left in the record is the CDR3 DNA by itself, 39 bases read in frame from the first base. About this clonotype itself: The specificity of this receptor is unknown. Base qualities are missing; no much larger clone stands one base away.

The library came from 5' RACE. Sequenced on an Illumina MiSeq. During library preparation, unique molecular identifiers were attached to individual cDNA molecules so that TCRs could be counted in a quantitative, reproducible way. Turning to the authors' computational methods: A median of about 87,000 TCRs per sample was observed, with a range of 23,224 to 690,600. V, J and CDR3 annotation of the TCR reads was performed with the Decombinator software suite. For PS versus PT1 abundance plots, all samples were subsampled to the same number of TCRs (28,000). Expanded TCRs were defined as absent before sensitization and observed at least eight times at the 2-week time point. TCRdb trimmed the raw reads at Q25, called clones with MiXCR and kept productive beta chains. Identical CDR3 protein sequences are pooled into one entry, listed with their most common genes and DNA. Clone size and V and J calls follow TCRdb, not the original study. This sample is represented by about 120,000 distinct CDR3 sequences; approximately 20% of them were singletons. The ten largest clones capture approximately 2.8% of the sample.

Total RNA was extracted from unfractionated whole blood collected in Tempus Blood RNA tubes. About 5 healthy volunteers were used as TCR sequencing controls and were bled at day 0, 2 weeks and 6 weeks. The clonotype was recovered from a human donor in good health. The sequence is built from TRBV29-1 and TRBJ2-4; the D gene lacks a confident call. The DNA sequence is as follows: TGCAGCGCCACCCTTGTAGCCAAAAACATTCAGTACTTC. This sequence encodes CSATLVAKNIQYF.